Described below is a single T cell receptor beta chain sequence and its context. A read error may produce the germline difference seen at one junction end. This sample was taken from a study of CD8 T cells in Susac syndrome. This CDR3 has 12 residues. CDR1 SGHAT and CDR2 FQNNGV come from the germline V gene. RNA in amounts of about 0.5 to 1 ug was reverse transcribed with random hexamers. TCR beta CDR3 was amplified by immunoSEQ multiplex PCR. This amplification extended across 54 Vbeta and 13 Jbeta segments. Via MiXCR, TCRdb re-called the immunoSEQ multiplex PCR reads, giving one row per CDR3 protein. Of about 180,000 distinct CDR3 sequences detected, 90% to 96% appear once; the ten largest clones hold around 0.12%.

This receptor was identified in a human donor with Susac syndrome. V usage is TRBV11-2 and J usage is TRBJ2-5; 7 bases are shared with TRBD1. The J call is uncertain, as TRBJ2-3 better fits the DNA end. The sample comprised CD4+ T cells from PBMCs. The CDR3 DNA sequence: TGTGCCAGCAGCCCCGGGACAGAAACGCAGTATTTT. Amino acid sequence: CASSPGTETQYF.